This record covers a single T cell receptor beta chain. Its target is unknown. These data are taken from a study of T cell repertoires in cytomegalovirus infection. Overall study: It was the public TCR beta signatures that indicated both CMV infection and matching HLA type. Notes on the study in general: Of the TCR beta families, the public ones yielded a cumulative frequency that identified carriers of CMV plus the relevant HLA. Ex vivo, HLA-C-restricted CMV-specific TCR beta clonotypes prevailed over the rest of the response.

This CDR3 contains 15 residues. The V end lost 7 bases, the J end lost 4 bases, and 19 bases lay between the germline ends. Germline loops: CDR1 SGHTA, CDR2 FQGNSA. TCRdb re-derived calls from the reads in MiXCR, one entry per CDR3 protein. This sample yields 250,000 to 300,000 distinct CDR3 sequences, of which roughly 25% are seen a single time; around 13% belongs to the top ten. Sequences were obtained from PBMCs. This chain joins TRBV7-2 and TRBJ1-2; a weak D match, TRBD1 (6 bases). The TCR originated in a human donor in good health (CMV status not recorded). Some clones in this sample may be carry-over from other donors' samples. The CDR3, as DNA: TGTGCCAGCAACGACCCAAACAGGGTTTCCTATGGCTACACCTTC. Translated: CASNDPNRVSYGYTF.